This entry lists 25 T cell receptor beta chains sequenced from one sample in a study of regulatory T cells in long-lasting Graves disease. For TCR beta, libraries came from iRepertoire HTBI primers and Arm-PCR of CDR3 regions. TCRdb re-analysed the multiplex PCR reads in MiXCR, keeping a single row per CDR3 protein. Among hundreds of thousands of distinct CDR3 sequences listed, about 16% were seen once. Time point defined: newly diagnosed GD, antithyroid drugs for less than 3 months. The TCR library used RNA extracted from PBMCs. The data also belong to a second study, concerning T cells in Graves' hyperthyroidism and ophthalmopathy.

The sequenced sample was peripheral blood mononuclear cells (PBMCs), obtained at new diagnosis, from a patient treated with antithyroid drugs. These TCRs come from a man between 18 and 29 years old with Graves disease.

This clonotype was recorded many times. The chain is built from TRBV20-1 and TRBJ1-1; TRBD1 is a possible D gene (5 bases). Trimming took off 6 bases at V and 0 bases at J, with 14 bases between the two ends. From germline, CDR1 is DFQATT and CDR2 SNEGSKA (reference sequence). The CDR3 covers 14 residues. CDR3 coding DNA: TGCAGTGCAGTCCCTGGGGGGGTGAACACTGAAGCTTTCTTT. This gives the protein CSAVPGGVNTEAFF.

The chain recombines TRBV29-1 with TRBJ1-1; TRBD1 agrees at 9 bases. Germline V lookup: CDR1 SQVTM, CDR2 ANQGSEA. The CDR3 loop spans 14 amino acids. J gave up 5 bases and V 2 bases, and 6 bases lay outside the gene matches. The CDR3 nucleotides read TGCAGCGTTGAATCGGGACAGGGATATACTGAAGCTTTCTTT. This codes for CSVESGQGYTEAFF.

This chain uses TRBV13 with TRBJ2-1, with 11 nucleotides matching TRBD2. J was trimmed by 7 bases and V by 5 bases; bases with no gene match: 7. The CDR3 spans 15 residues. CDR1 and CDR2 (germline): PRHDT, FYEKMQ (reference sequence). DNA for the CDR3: TGTGCCAGCAGCGGACCGGGACTAGCGGTAAATGAGCAGTTCTTC. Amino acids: CASSGPGLAVNEQFF.

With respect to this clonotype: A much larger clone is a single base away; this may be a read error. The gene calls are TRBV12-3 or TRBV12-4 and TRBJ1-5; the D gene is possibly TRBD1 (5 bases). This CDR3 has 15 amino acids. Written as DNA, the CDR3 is TGTGCCGGCAGTTTAAATGGGTCGTACAGGCCAGCCCAGCATTTT. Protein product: CAGSLNGSYRPAQHF.

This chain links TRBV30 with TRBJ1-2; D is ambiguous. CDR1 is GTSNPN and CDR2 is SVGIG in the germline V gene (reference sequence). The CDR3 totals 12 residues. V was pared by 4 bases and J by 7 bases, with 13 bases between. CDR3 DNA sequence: TGTGCCTGGACTCCCGTTCTCACTGGCTACACCTTC. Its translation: CAWTPVLTGYTF.

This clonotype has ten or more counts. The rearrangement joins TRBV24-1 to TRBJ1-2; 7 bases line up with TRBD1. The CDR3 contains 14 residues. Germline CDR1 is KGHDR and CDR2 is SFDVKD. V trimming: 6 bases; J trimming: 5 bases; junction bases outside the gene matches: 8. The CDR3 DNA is TGTGCCACCAGTTCGGGACAGCGGACTTATGGCTACACCTTC. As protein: CATSSGQRTYGYTF.

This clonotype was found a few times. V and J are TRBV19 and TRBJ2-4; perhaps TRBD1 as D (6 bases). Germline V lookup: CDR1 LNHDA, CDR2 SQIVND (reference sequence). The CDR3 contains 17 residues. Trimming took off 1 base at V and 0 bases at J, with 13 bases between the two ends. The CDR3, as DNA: TGTGCCAGTAGTATAGCAGCAGGGGCCTTAGCCAAAAACATTCAGTACTTC. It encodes CASSIAAGALAKNIQYF. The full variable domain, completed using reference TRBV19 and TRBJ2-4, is DGGITQSPKYLFRKEGQNVTLSCEQNLNHDAMYWYRQDPGQGLRLIYYSQIVNDFQKGDIAEGYSVSREKKESFPLTVTSAQKNPTAFYLCASSIAAGALAKNIQYFGAGTRLSVL.

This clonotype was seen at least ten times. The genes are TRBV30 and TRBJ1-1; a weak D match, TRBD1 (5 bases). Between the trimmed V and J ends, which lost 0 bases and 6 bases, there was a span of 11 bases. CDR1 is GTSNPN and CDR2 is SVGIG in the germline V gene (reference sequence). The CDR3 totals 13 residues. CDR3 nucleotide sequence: TGTGCCTGGAGTGTACGGGGCGTCTCTGAAGCTTTCTTT. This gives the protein CAWSVRGVSEAFF.

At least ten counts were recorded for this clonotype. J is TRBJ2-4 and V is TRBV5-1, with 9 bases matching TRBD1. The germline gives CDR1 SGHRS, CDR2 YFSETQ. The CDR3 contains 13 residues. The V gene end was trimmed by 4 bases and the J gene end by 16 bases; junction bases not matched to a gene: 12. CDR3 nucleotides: TGCGCCAGCAGCCTGAGGACAGGGGCCCCCGGATACTTC. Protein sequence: CASSLRTGAPGYF.

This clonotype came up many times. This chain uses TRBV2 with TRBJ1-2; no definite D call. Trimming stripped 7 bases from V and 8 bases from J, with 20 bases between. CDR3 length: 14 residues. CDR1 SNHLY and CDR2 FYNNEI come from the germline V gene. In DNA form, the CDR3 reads TGTGCCAGCAATCCCGGGTCCTTCATTCGGGGCTACACCTTC. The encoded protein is CASNPGSFIRGYTF.

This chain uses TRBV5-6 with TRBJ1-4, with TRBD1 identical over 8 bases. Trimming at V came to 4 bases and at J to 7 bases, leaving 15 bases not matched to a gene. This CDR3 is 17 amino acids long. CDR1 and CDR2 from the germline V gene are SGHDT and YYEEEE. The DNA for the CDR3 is TGTGCCAGCAGCAAAGTTTCGTGGACAGGGATGGCTGAAAAACTGTTTTTT. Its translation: CASSKVSWTGMAEKLFF.

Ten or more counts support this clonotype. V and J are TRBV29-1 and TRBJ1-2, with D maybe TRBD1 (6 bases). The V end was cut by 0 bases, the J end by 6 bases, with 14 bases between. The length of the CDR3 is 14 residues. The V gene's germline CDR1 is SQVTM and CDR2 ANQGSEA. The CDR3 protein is CSVEDPHRVDGYTF. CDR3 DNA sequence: TGCAGCGTTGAAGATCCTCACAGGGTTGATGGCTACACCTTC. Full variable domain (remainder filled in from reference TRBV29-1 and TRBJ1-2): SAVISQKPSRDICQRGTSLTIQCQVDSQVTMMFWYRQQPGQSLTLIATANQGSEATYESGFVIDKFPISRPNLTFSTLTVSNMSPEDSSIYLCSVEDPHRVDGYTFGSGTRLTVV.

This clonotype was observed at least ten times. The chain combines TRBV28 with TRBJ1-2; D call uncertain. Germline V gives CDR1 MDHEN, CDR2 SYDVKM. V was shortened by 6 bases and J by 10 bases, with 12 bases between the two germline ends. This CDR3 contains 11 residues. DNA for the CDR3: TGTGCCAGCAGGGGGAGGGAGCCCTACACCTTC. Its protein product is CASRGREPYTF.

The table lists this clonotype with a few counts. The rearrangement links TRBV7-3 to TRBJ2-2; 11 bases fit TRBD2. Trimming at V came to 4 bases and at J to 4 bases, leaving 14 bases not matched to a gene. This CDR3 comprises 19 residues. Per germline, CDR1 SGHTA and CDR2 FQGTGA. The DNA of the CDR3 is TGTGCCAGCAGCTCCGGGACTAGCGGATCCCTGGGCGGCACCGGGGAGCTGTTTTTT. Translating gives CASSSGTSGSLGGTGELFF.

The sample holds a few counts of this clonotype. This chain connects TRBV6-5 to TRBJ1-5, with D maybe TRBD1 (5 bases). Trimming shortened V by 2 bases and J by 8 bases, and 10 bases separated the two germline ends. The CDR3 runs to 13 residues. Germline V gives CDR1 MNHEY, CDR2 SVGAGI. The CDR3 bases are TGTGCCAGCAGTTACAGTCTGGGGGAGCCCCAGCATTTT. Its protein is CASSYSLGEPQHF.

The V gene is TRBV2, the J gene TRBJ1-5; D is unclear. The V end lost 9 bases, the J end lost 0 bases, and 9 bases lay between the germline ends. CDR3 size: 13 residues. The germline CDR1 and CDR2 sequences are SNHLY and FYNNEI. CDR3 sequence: CASLEFSNQPQHF. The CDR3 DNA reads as TGTGCCAGTCTGGAATTTAGCAATCAGCCCCAGCATTTT.

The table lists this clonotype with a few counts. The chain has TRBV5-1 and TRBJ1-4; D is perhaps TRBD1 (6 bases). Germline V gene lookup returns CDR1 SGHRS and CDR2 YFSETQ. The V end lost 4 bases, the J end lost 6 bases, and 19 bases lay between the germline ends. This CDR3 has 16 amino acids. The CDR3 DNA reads TGCGCCAGCAGCGCCCCGGGGGGGGCGAATGATGAAAAACTGTTTTTT. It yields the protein CASSAPGGANDEKLFF.

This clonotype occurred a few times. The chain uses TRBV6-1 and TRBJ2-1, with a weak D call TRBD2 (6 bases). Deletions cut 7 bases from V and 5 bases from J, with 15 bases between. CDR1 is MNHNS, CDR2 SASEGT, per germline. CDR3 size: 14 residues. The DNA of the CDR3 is TGTGCCAGCACATTTAATAGCGGTAACAATGAGCAGTTCTTC. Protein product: CASTFNSGNNEQFF.

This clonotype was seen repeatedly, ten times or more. CDR3 residues: CASSLDGTGTKQYF. In DNA, the CDR3 is TGCGCCAGCAGCTTGGATGGGACAGGGACGAAGCAGTACTTC. This chain links TRBV5-1 with TRBJ2-7; 9 bases map to TRBD1. The CDR3 totals 14 residues. V trimming: 0 bases; J trimming: 8 bases; junction bases outside the gene matches: 6. From germline, CDR1 is SGHRS and CDR2 YFSETQ.

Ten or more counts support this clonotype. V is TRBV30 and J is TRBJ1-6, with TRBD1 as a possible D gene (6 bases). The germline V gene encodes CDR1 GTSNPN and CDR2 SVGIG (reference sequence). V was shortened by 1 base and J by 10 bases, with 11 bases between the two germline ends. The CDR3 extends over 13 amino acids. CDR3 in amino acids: CAWSEGDWSPLHF. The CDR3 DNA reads TGTGCCTGGAGTGAGGGGGACTGGTCACCCCTCCACTTT.

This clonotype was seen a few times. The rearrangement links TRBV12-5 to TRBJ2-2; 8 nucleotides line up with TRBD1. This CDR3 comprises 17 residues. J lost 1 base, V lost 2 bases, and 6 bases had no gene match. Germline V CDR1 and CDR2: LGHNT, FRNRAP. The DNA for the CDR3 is TGTGCTAGTGGTTTGCTCCCGGACAGGGTGAACACCGGGGAGCTGTTTTTT. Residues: CASGLLPDRVNTGELFF.

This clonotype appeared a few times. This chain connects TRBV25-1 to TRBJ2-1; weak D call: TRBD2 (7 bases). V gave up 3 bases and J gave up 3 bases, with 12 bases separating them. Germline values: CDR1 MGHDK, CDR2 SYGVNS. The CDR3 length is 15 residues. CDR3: CASSDGGGVYNEQFF. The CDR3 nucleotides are TGTGCCAGCAGTGATGGAGGGGGGGTCTACAATGAGCAGTTCTTC.

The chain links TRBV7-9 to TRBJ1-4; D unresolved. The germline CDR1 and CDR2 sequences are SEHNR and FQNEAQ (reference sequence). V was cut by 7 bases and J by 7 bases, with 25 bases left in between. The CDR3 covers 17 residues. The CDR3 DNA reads TGTGCCAGCACCGACCTAGGCGCCTCCCCCCGTGGTGAAAAACTGTTTTTT. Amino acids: CASTDLGASPRGEKLFF.

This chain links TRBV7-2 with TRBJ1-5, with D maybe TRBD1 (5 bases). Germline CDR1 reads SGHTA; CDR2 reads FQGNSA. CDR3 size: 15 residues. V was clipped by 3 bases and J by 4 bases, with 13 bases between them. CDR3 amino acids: CASSFGTYTNQPQHF. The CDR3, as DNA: TGTGCCAGCAGCTTCGGGACCTATACTAATCAGCCCCAGCATTTT.

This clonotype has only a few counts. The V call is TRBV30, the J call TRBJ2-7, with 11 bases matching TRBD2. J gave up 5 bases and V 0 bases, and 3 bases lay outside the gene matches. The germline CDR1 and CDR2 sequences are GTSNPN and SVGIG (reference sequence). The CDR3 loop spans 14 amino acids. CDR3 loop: CAWSVSGLADEQYF. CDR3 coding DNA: TGTGCCTGGAGTGTATCGGGACTAGCGGACGAGCAGTACTTC.